Following are 4 T cell receptor beta chains from one sample sequenced in a study of graft-versus-host responses after intestinal transplantation. The repertoire was sequenced with immunoSEQ multiplex PCR; TCRdb's copy has only in-frame clones and lacks some. The sample lists approximately 100,000 clones; about 90% were seen once. Their antigens remain unidentified. The source was unstimulated CD4+ T cells sorted from spleen or lymph node cells, collected before intestinal transplant. The receptors derive from a human donor who received an intestinal transplant.

The V and J genes are TRBV5-1 and TRBJ2-5; weak D call: TRBD1 (5 bases). Trimming removed 0 bases at V and 4 bases at J, with 13 bases between. CDR1 SGHRS and CDR2 YFSETQ come from the germline V gene. The CDR3 runs to 15 residues. The CDR3: CASSLVPGLAETQYF. The CDR3 DNA reads as TGCGCCAGCAGCTTGGTCCCAGGGTTGGCAGAGACCCAGTACTTC.

A few counts support this clone. The rearrangement links TRBV2 to TRBJ1-1, with D possibly TRBD1 on 5 matching bases. CDR1 and CDR2 (germline): SNHLY, FYNNEI. V lost 11 bases to trimming and J lost 7 bases, with 14 bases between them. The CDR3 has 11 amino acids. The CDR3 nucleotides read TGTGCCGGGGCAACTGGTGGTGAAGCTTTCTTT. It is translated as CAGATGGEAFF.

This clone was counted a single time. The chain employs TRBV7-2 and TRBJ2-5; D gene uncertain. The germline CDR1 and CDR2 sequences are SGHTA and FQGNSA. Between the trimmed V and J ends, which lost 2 bases and 9 bases, there was a span of 4 bases. The CDR3 is 10 amino acids. The DNA of the CDR3 is TGTGCCAGCAGCTTAAGGGCCCAGTACTTC. It translates to CASSLRAQYF.

The rearrangement uses TRBV28 and TRBJ1-1, with 8 bases identical to TRBD1. The CDR3 is 14 amino acids. Trimming removed 6 bases from V and 0 bases from J; junction bases left unmatched: 3. CDR1 is MDHEN, CDR2 SYDVKM, per germline. The CDR3 here is CASRQGQVNTEAFF. The CDR3 bases are TGTGCCAGCAGACAGGGACAGGTGAACACTGAAGCTTTCTTT.